The source of this T cell receptor beta chain is a study of naive and memory T cell subsets (dated 2017 in TCRdb). About the study as a whole: An open-source, UMI-based TCR alpha and beta sequencing pipeline was applied to sorted naive and memory peripheral blood T cell subsets. IgG serology results and the functional CMV T cell responses were in complete agreement. RNA was DNase-treated and reverse transcribed with TCR constant-region primers, mostly using SuperScript III.

Separate amplification of TCR alpha and beta chain libraries was performed from the second PCR step onward. CMV status of each donor was established by measuring IFNgamma production from CD4+ T cells after fresh PBMCs were stimulated overnight with CMV viral lysate. Using Miltenyi beads, CD4 T cells were first positively selected, and CD8 T cells were then positively selected from the CD4-negative fraction. Cells were stained for CD3, CD4, CD8, CD45RA, CD27 and a live/dead dye and were sorted on a BD Aria II into four subsets based on CD45RA and CD27. Blood was obtained from a few healthy volunteers, and the blood from each volunteer was fractionated into CD4 and CD8 T cells and subsequently into four differentiation subsets. Around 110 ml of peripheral blood was taken from each donor, and PBMC were separated by density-gradient centrifugation on Ficoll-Paque PLUS. Sorted cells were lysed in RLT buffer, and RNA was extracted with a Qiagen RNeasy kit and stored at -80°C.

Receptor libraries were prepared by UMI-ligation and nested PCR. The beta constant-region primer was an equimolar mix of two oligonucleotides covering both TRBC1 and TRBC2. Four rounds of PCR were used to amplify ligated cDNA, with nested alpha and beta constant-region primers being used together with the SP2 primer. A single-stranded oligonucleotide bearing the SP2 primer plus a 12-nucleotide UMI was ligated onto the 3' end of the cDNA by T4 RNA ligase 1. Incubation of the ligation reaction lasted roughly 20-24 hours at 16 degrees C. To avoid over-amplification, PCR2 was usually performed as a SYBR Green qPCR and halted once a predetermined threshold was reached. All purifications after the first were performed with Agencourt AMPure XP magnetic beads. Library amounts were measured by Qubit and library quality was assessed on a TapeStation, where the main peak was expected at around 650 bp. Sequencing of the pooled libraries was done on an Illumina MiSeq using v2 2x251 paired-end kits, which typically yielded about 0.85-2.3 million reads per sample. Libraries were pooled at approximately 3.6 nM per sample, and 5-7% PhiX was added to improve cluster recognition. The paper's processing steps were these. Using tag matching that tolerated one base-pair mismatch, Decombinator assigned V and J genes to FASTQ reads that had been processed by Demultiplexor. UMIs were used by Collapsinator to correct both sequencing errors and frequency errors arising from PCR heterogeneity. CDR3Translator translated TCRs and extracted CDR3s from the conserved cysteine to the FGXG phenylalanine, flagging non-productive sequences. Repertoires were subsampled to equal numbers of UMI-defined TCRs before Gini, Shannon entropy and inverse Simpson indices were calculated. Power-law fits to clonotype abundance distributions were performed by maximum likelihood within the linear range. Similar UMI counts, unique TCR numbers and clonal distributions were obtained with the pipeline and with MIGEC on one naive CD8 sample. In one analysis, naive TCRs that were also found in any memory subset of the same donor were excluded from the naive repertoire. Repertoires were searched for about 7,300 CMV-associated CDR3 sequences compiled from VDJdb and a published dataset. The raw public reads went through TCRdb reprocessing: fastp at Q25, MiXCR clone calling, in-frame beta chains kept. One record per CDR3 amino acid sequence lists the most common genes and DNA. TCRdb's processing, not the study's, gives the V and J calls here. The sample includes 150,000 or so distinct CDR3 sequences, with about 20% observed a single time. The ten largest clonotypes hold 0.095% to 0.12% of the sample.

Reading from cysteine to phenylalanine, the CDR3 counts 14 amino acids. Just CDR3 DNA is preserved here, 42 bases in frame from base 1. V is pared back by 4 bases and J by 1 base, with 12 bases lying between the germline termini. Taken from the germline V gene, the CDR1 and CDR2 loops are SQVTM and ANQGSEA. Points the paper makes about the study in general: The repertoire findings for the naive and memory subsets could not be validated against a ground truth because none was available. RNA-based TCR counts may be affected by expression changes linked to T cell activation and differentiation. Clonotypes were defined as single alpha or beta chain sequences, not paired alpha/beta receptors. In both CD4 and CD8 cells, going from naive through CM, EM and EMRA, the Gini index went up while Shannon and inverse Simpson diversity went down. TCR abundance followed a power law whose exponent differed between naive and memory subsets but was consistent across the three individuals. A few larger clonotypes were found in naive repertoires, especially CD8, and these larger clonotypes were possibly memory cells re-expressing CD45RA. After error correction, only a single occurrence was seen for over 95% of naive TCR sequences, so much steeper abundance distributions were produced than in memory subsets.

As for this clonotype: Its antigen is currently not known. No per-base quality is available; no much larger clone lies one base away.

The origin of this receptor is a human donor in good health. The sample consisted of naive CD4+ T cells from blood. What the cell subset or site label conveys for this sample: naive T cells, CD45RA high CD27+. The rearranged chain carries TRBV29-1 and TRBJ2-3; matching of 6 bases hints at TRBD1 as the D gene. Here is the DNA: TGCAGCGTTGTACCGGGACAAGGCACAGATACGCAGTATTTT. Its protein product is CSVVPGQGTDTQYF.